This is a list of T cell receptor beta chains from one sample in a study of identical twins. MiXCR, applied by TCRdb to the 5' RACE reads, yields one record per CDR3 protein. The data contain approximately 1.8 million distinct CDR3 sequences, less than 40% of them singletons. The sequencing input was cord blood. These receptors were taken from a newborn girl in good health. Both conserved end residues are part of each CDR3.

v_gene,j_gene,CDR3aa
TRBV4-2,.,CASSQDRGLAGAKNIQYF
TRBV13,TRBJ2-3,CASSSRGSVTDTQYF
TRBV10-3,TRBJ1-2,CAISEKEETQFFGPGTGGSYGYTF
TRBV5-1,TRBJ1-6,CASSLSDYYNSPLHF
TRBV4-1,TRBJ2-7,CASSHSGGPYEQYF
TRBV6-6,TRBJ1-1,CASPPTGRNTEAFF
TRBV12-3/TRBV12-4,.,CACSLALKLGRYEQYF
TRBV20-1,TRBJ2-7,CSASSGGAHEQYF
TRBV6-6,TRBJ1-4,CASSQQLTGADEKLFF
TRBV20-1,TRBJ2-5,CSAMPAAQETQYF
TRBV20-1,TRBJ1-2,CSARDPLRTGGKGYTF
TRBV29-1,TRBJ1-2,CSVEPEGLRGYTF
TRBV27,TRBJ2-1,CASSLPDAGDNEQFF
TRBV3-1,TRBJ1-6,CASSQVWQGSYNSPLHF
TRBV24-1,TRBJ2-4,CATSDTGTGVAKNIQYF
TRBV11-2,TRBJ2-5,CASSKQETQYF
TRBV6-1,TRBJ2-7,CASSTTSGFSYEQYF
TRBV20-1,TRBJ1-2,CSGTANYGYTF
TRBV5-1,TRBJ2-4,CASSPTSGRTDIQYF
TRBV11-2,TRBJ1-1,CASSLEGAGSRTEAFF
TRBV20-1,TRBJ1-6,CSAAGTVNSPLHF
TRBV9,TRBJ1-2,CASSPRTGLTNYGYTF
TRBV12-3/TRBV12-4,TRBJ1-5,CAGSWTGSDQPQHF
TRBV4-2,TRBJ2-5,CASSNPGLEETQYF
TRBV12-3/TRBV12-4,TRBJ1-6,CASSFYGSYNSPLHF
TRBV20-1,TRBJ2-1,CSARIAEQFF